This T cell receptor (beta chain) comes out of a study of T cells in tumors after PD-1 blockade (dated by TCRdb to between 2018 and 2021). At the level of the whole study: Prior checkpoint blockade, systemic immunosuppressant use, and recent radiotherapy or other anti-cancer therapy within 4 weeks were grounds for patient exclusion. Patients were treated with either pembrolizumab 200 mg every 3 weeks or cemiplimab 350 mg every 2 weeks. A subset of patients also received ongoing daily vismodegib 150 mg during anti-PD-1 treatment. On average, peripheral blood samples yielded 35,000 to 45,000 unique clonotypes and 100,000 or so TCR templates (range about 24,000-290,000). Paired single-cell RNA and TCR sequencing was performed on site-matched tumors from BCC or SCC patients before and after anti-PD-1 therapy. To compare clonotypes in blood versus tumor, bulk TCR sequencing was run on about ten peripheral blood samples drawn from several patients. RECIST version 1.1 was used to evaluate clinical response. On the study overall, not on this receptor specifically: Approximately 38% of tumor TCR clonotypes were found in blood, and some novel exhausted tumor clones appeared in pre-treatment blood, suggesting peripheral recruitment. Where the novel T cell clones came from was not determined, and possible sources could include lymphoid organs or rare unexpanded clones inside the tumor or in the tumor periphery.

The sample's time point, from its label and the paper: before anti-PD-1 therapy. For bulk TCRbeta sequencing, genomic DNA was extracted from tumor biopsies or peripheral blood, and input amounts ranged from 616 ng to 6,004 ng. Every patient was a poor candidate for surgical resection and had histologically proven advanced or metastatic basal or squamous cell carcinoma. The basal cell carcinoma cohort comprised about a dozen patients, of whom seven to nine had bulk tumor TCR sequencing. The immunoSEQ platform was used for deep TCRbeta sequencing. As for the original processing: Only productive rearrangements were exported from the immunoSEQ Analyzer for downstream analysis. Bulk TCRbeta clonotypes were assigned T cell phenotypes by matching to single-cell RNA+TCR-seq clones sharing the same TCRbeta sequence. Clone enrichment in tumor was calculated as tumor frequency divided by PBMC frequency from bulk TCR sequencing. GLIPH was used to sort TCRs into specificity groups, which are clusters of distinct TCRs that likely recognize common antigens through shared CDR3 motifs. TCRdb re-hosts the immuneACCESS table, in-frame sequences only. Its copies lack some clones; in the studies checked, an unresolved V gene accounts for under half of them, and the cause for the rest is not known. V, J and clone size are taken as reported in that table, and D and trimming were inferred from the DNA itself. Present in this sample are 30,000 to 40,000 clones, around 80% of which were seen just once. The ten largest clones take up about 36% of the sample.

Remarks on this clone: Its antigen remains undetermined. Base qualities were left out, and no much larger clone turns up one base away.

The germline V gene sets CDR1 to MDHEN and CDR2 to SYDVKM. There are 15 amino acids in the CDR3, from cysteine to phenylalanine inclusive. This entry keeps only the CDR3 DNA: 45 bases, framed from base 1. V and J are truncated by 4 bases and 0 bases respectively, leaving an intervening sequence of 7 bases. The sequence was obtained from a human donor with basal cell carcinoma. The sequence is built from TRBV28 and TRBJ1-6, with no confident D gene call. Sequencing used PBMCs, obtained before anti-PD-1 treatment. The DNA reads TGTGCCAGCAGTTCCCTGAGCTCCTATAATTCACCCCTCCACTTT. The translation is CASSSLSSYNSPLHF.